The next 32 T cell receptor beta chains were all read from a single sample in a study of PD-1 blockade in classical Hodgkin lymphoma. Brentuximab vedotin exposure varied, and every patient relapsed after autologous stem cell transplantation. Here immunoSEQ multiplex PCR was the method, and the copy in TCRdb shows in-frame clones only, minus some. Altogether some 4,000 clones are present, over 55% being singletons, with the ten largest covering about 53%. This material consisted of peripheral blood mononuclear cells (PBMCs), taken at baseline. These receptors all come from a human donor with classical Hodgkin lymphoma.

The chain is built from TRBV19 and TRBJ2-7, with TRBD1 identical over 9 bases. V gave up 5 bases and J gave up 2 bases; unmatched junction bases: 7. The CDR3 length is 15 residues. Germline V lookup: CDR1 LNHDA, CDR2 SQIVND (reference sequence). DNA for the CDR3: TGTGCCAGTAGTGACTCGGGACAGGGAACCTACGAGCAGTACTTC. Encoded protein: CASSDSGQGTYEQYF.

The chain has TRBV5-6 and TRBJ1-4; D gene ambiguous. Germline V gene lookup returns CDR1 SGHDT and CDR2 YYEEEE. This CDR3 has 14 residues. Trimming took 0 bases from V and 4 from J, leaving 7 bases between them. Here the CDR3 DNA reads TGTGCCAGCAGCTTGGCAGGAATTAATGAAAAACTGTTTTTT. Protein sequence: CASSLAGINEKLFF.

Only one count was recorded for this clone. The rearrangement uses TRBV21-1 and TRBJ2-1; the DNA was not used to check the table's D call, TRBD1. TRBV21-1 counts as a pseudogene. CDR3 length: 13 residues. CDR3 in amino acids: CASSMGARNEQFF. CDR3 in DNA: TGTGCCAGCAGCATGGGGGCGAGAAATGAGCAGTTCTTC.

This clone was counted a few times. The chain joins TRBV6-1 to TRBJ1-2; weak D call: TRBD1 (5 bases). Trimming left V 3 bases short and J 2 bases short, with 7 bases between. The CDR3 has 13 amino acids. CDR1 MNHNS and CDR2 SASEGT come from the germline V gene. CDR3 sequence reads: CASSERDNYGYTF. CDR3 DNA sequence: TGTGCCAGCAGTGAGCGGGACAACTATGGCTACACCTTC.

The chain recombines TRBV21-1 with TRBJ1-1. TRBV21-1 is a recognized pseudogene. The CDR3 spans 18 residues. The CDR3 coding sequence is TGTGCCAGCAGCAAAGTAGCGGCAAGGCGGGGGAAGGACTCTGAAGCTTTCTTT. Residues: CASSKVAARRGKDSEAFF.

The chain combines TRBV5-6 with TRBJ2-3; a weak D match, TRBD1 (6 bases). Germline CDR1 is SGHDT and CDR2 is YYEEEE. The ends were cut back, 2 bases at V and 1 base at J, with 8 bases in the middle. This CDR3 is built from 14 residues. CDR3: CASSFPGGTDTQYF. CDR3 sequence (DNA): TGTGCCAGCAGCTTCCCAGGGGGCACAGATACGCAGTATTTT. The full variable domain, with the rest looked up from reference TRBV5-6 and TRBJ2-3, is DAGVTQSPTHLIKTRGQQVTLRCSPKSGHDTVSWYQQALGQGPQFIFQYYEEEERQRGNFPDRFSGHQFPNYSSELNVNALLLGDSALYLCASSFPGGTDTQYFGPGTRLTVL.

The genes are TRBV5-1 and TRBJ1-6; D unresolved. V shed 0 bases and J shed 3 bases, with 10 bases lying between them. The CDR3 extends over 16 amino acids. Germline V gene lookup returns CDR1 SGHRS and CDR2 YFSETQ. Written as DNA, the CDR3 is TGCGCCAGCAGCTTGGAAACGGGGAACTATAATTCACCCCTCCACTTT. It encodes CASSLETGNYNSPLHF.

This chain uses TRBV4-3 with TRBJ1-1; D not resolved. The germline V gene encodes CDR1 LGHNA and CDR2 YSLEER. V lost 0 bases and J lost 1, with 9 bases in between. There are 15 residues in the CDR3. CDR3 region: CASSQEVQSNTEAFF. The CDR3 DNA sequence: TGCGCCAGCAGCCAAGAGGTTCAATCGAACACTGAAGCTTTCTTT.

Comments on this clone: Other DNA sequences within the sample encode an identical CDR3. J is TRBJ2-7 and V is TRBV5-1, with 13 bases that match TRBD2. The CDR3 runs to 15 residues. Germline trimming cut 2 bases from V and 3 bases from J; bases unmatched to any gene: 2. Germline V gene lookup returns CDR1 SGHRS and CDR2 YFSETQ. The CDR3: CASSFTSGRGYEQYF. CDR3 nucleotides: TGCGCCAGCAGCTTCACTAGCGGGAGGGGCTACGAGCAGTACTTC.

The chain has TRBV5-1 and TRBJ2-1; possibly TRBD1 or TRBD2 for D (5 bases each). The CDR3 has 14 amino acids. The V gene's germline CDR1 is SGHRS and CDR2 YFSETQ. Trimming took off 2 bases at V and 2 bases at J, with 8 bases between the two ends. As DNA, the CDR3 is TGCGCCAGCAGCTTCGGGACGGCCTACAATGAGCAGTTCTTC. This sequence encodes CASSFGTAYNEQFF.

The chain joins TRBV5-4 to TRBJ2-2; TRBD2 matches at 10 bases. The J segment lost 2 bases and the V segment lost 5 bases, leaving 6 bases of the junction unmatched. Germline lookup yields CDR1 SGHNT and CDR2 YYREEE (reference sequence). This CDR3 spans 16 amino acids. This chain's CDR3 is CASRGEREGNTGELFF. DNA of the CDR3: TGTGCCAGCAGGGGGGAGCGGGAGGGTAACACCGGGGAGCTGTTTTTT. The variable domain in full, completed from reference TRBV5-4 and TRBJ2-2, reads ETGVTQSPTHLIKTRGQQVTLRCSSQSGHNTVSWYQQALGQGPQFIFQYYREEENGRGNFPPRFSGLQFPNYSSELNVNALELDDSALYLCASRGEREGNTGELFFGEGSRLTVL.

The chain is built from TRBV14 and TRBJ2-3; D tentatively reads TRBD1 or TRBD2 (6 bases each). The CDR3 loop spans 15 amino acids. Germline V gene sequence: CDR1 SGHDN, CDR2 FVKESK. Trimming stripped 1 base from V and 9 bases from J, with 17 bases between. The CDR3 protein is CASSQGTDRRGTQYF. The CDR3 DNA reads TGTGCCAGCAGCCAAGGAACAGACAGGCGGGGCACGCAGTATTTT.

The chain couples TRBV5-6 to TRBJ1-5; TRBD1 matches 9 bases. The CDR3 covers 16 residues. V lost 4 bases and J lost 4; bases outside the gene matches: 9. Germline CDR1 reads SGHDT; CDR2 reads YYEEEE. CDR3 in DNA: TGTGCCAGCAGCAGCCTACAGGGGGCGAAAAATCAGCCCCAGCATTTT. Protein product: CASSSLQGAKNQPQHF.

This rearrangement joins TRBV19 to TRBJ1-1, with D unresolved. The ends were cut back, 5 bases at V and 2 bases at J, with 15 bases in the middle. The CDR3 contains 15 residues. CDR1 is LNHDA, CDR2 SQIVND, per germline (reference sequence). Written as DNA, the CDR3 is TGTGCCAGTAGTTCCCGCGGGCCGCTAAACACTGAAGCTTTCTTT. It codes for CASSSRGPLNTEAFF.

V is TRBV7-2 and J is TRBJ2-1; D gene unclear. The CDR3 covers 12 residues. Germline V gene data show CDR1 as SGHTA and CDR2 as FQGNSA. Trimming left V 4 bases short and J 7 bases short, with 8 bases between. As DNA, the CDR3 is TGTGCCAGCAGCTCCAATGCGAATGAGCAGTTCTTC. Translated: CASSSNANEQFF.

The chain couples TRBV5-1 to TRBJ2-7, with 11 nucleotides matching TRBD2. From germline, CDR1 is SGHRS and CDR2 YFSETQ. The trim removed 4 bases at V and 2 bases at J, leaving 5 bases unmatched. The CDR3 has 15 amino acids. The DNA of the CDR3 is TGCGCCAGCAGCCCGGGACTAGCGGTACCCTACGAGCAGTACTTC. Amino acids: CASSPGLAVPYEQYF.

The J gene is TRBJ1-3, the V gene TRBV6-5; the D gene is possibly TRBD1 (6 bases). This CDR3 region has 15 residues. Germline V CDR1 and CDR2: MNHEY, SVGAGI. Trimming stripped 6 bases from V and 0 bases from J, with 12 bases between. CDR3 bases: TGTGCCAGCAGCCCCGGGACAAGCTCTGGAAACACCATATATTTT. It translates to CASSPGTSSGNTIYF.

This clone was seen more than once but under ten times. This rearrangement joins TRBV2 to TRBJ1-1, with D perhaps matching TRBD1 (5 bases). The CDR3 has 12 residues. V was clipped by 5 bases and J by 6 bases, with 10 bases between them. Germline V gene lookup returns CDR1 SNHLY and CDR2 FYNNEI. The CDR3 protein is CASSQGFAEAFF. The DNA of the CDR3 is TGTGCCAGCAGTCAGGGCTTCGCTGAAGCTTTCTTT.

The chain combines TRBV5-1 with TRBJ1-3, with 7 bases matching TRBD1. The CDR3 runs 15 residues. Trimming took 6 bases from V and 0 from J; bases not matched to a gene: 6. Germline CDR1 is SGHRS and CDR2 is YFSETQ. The CDR3 DNA sequence: TGCGCCAGCACCGATGGGACAGACTCTGGAAACACCATATATTTT. Its translation: CASTDGTDSGNTIYF.

This clone has only one observation. The rearrangement links TRBV19 to TRBJ1-2; D perhaps matches TRBD1 (6 bases). Between the trimmed V and J ends, which lost 6 bases and 4 bases, there was a span of 15 bases. Germline values: CDR1 LNHDA, CDR2 SQIVND (reference sequence). The CDR3 has 14 amino acids. The CDR3 nucleotides read TGTGCCAGTAGCCCCCAGGGGATGTTCTATGGCTACACCTTC. Translation gives CASSPQGMFYGYTF.

This clone occurred a few times. This rearrangement joins TRBV7-2 to TRBJ1-5, with D tentatively TRBD1 (5 bases). The CDR3 totals 14 residues. CDR1 and CDR2 (germline): SGHTA, FQGNSA. V lost 0 bases to trimming and J lost 5 bases, with 8 bases between them. The CDR3 DNA reads TGTGCCAGCAGCTTAGCACGCAGGGATCAGCCCCAGCATTTT. Amino acids: CASSLARRDQPQHF.

The chain joins TRBV29-1 to TRBJ2-2; no definite D call. Trimming stripped 4 bases from V and 2 bases from J, with 5 bases between. The CDR3 sequence is 12 residues long. Germline CDR1 is SQVTM and CDR2 is ANQGSEA. The CDR3 loop is CSVGINTGELFF. The DNA for the CDR3 is TGCAGCGTTGGGATTAACACCGGGGAGCTGTTTTTT.

Note on this clone: The identical CDR3 is also encoded by other nucleotide sequences in the sample. The V and J genes are TRBV29-1 and TRBJ2-7; D gene uncertain. Germline V CDR1 and CDR2: SQVTM, ANQGSEA. V lost 7 bases to trimming and J lost 0 bases, with 7 bases between them. The CDR3 totals 11 residues. As DNA, the CDR3 is TGCAGCGGGACCTCCTCCTACGAGCAGTACTTC. Residues: CSGTSSYEQYF.

V and J are TRBV10-1 and TRBJ2-5; D may be TRBD2 (5 bases). V shed 0 bases and J shed 11 bases, with 19 bases lying between them. The germline V gene encodes CDR1 WNHNN and CDR2 SYGVQD (reference sequence). This CDR3 has 15 amino acids. The CDR3, as DNA: TGCGCCAGCAGTGAGTCTCGAATCCCGATGAGGGAGCAGTACTTC. Translating it yields CASSESRIPMREQYF.

V usage is TRBV28 and J usage is TRBJ1-2; D not resolved. This CDR3 has 14 amino acids. CDR1 and CDR2 from the germline V gene are MDHEN and SYDVKM. Trimming removed 5 bases at V and 3 bases at J, with 13 bases between. In DNA, the CDR3 is TGTGCCAGCAGTCCCCATAGTAATTACTATGGCTACACCTTC. Amino acids: CASSPHSNYYGYTF.

V is TRBV9 and J is TRBJ1-1, with D perhaps TRBD1 (5 bases). With 4 bases removed from V and 7 bases from J, the gap between germline ends came to 14 bases. Germline V lookup: CDR1 SGDLS, CDR2 YYNGEE. The CDR3 spans 13 residues. The DNA of the CDR3 is TGTGCCAGCAGCCCCAGCGGGGCGGATGAAGCTTTCTTT. This codes for CASSPSGADEAFF.

This chain connects TRBV20-1 to TRBJ1-2; D ambiguous. This CDR3 has 8 residues. The germline gives CDR1 DFQATT, CDR2 SNEGSKA (reference sequence). The DNA of the CDR3 is TGCAGGGGATATGGCTACACCTTC. Protein product: CRGYGYTF.

The rearrangement links TRBV5-3 to TRBJ1-2; no definite D call. TRBV5-3 is identified as an open reading frame with a role that is uncertain. The CDR3 totals 16 residues. V gave up 5 bases and J gave up 1 base, with 18 bases separating them. The DNA for the CDR3 is TGTGCCAGAAGACGACCTCGGGAACTGTTTAACTATGGCTACACCTTC. Protein sequence: CARRRPRELFNYGYTF.

In its sample, this clone was seen a few times. The rearrangement joins TRBV4-3 to TRBJ2-1; 14 bases map to TRBD2. This CDR3 contains 17 residues. Germline V CDR1 and CDR2: LGHNA, YSLEER. V lost 3 bases, J lost 4 bases, and 5 bases stayed unmatched. CDR3 coding DNA: TGCGCCAGCAGCCAGACTAGCGGGAGGGCCGAATACAATGAGCAGTTCTTC. This gives the protein CASSQTSGRAEYNEQFF.

The J gene is TRBJ1-1, the V gene TRBV21-1; TRBD1, the D gene given by the table, was not confirmed from the DNA. TRBV21-1 is tagged as a pseudogene. The CDR3 length is 14 residues. The CDR3 DNA is TGTGCCAGCAGCGATATCACAATTCGCACTGAAGCTTTCTTT. This sequence encodes CASSDITIRTEAFF.

This chain joins TRBV27 and TRBJ1-1; unclear D gene. Germline-derived CDR1 and CDR2 are MNHEY and SMNVEV (reference sequence). The V and J ends lost 3 bases and 1 base respectively, with 6 bases between them. The CDR3 covers 13 residues. Here the CDR3 reads CASSFYPNTEAFF. CDR3 nucleotide sequence: TGTGCCAGCAGTTTTTACCCGAACACTGAAGCTTTCTTT.

The rearrangement joins TRBV10-3 to TRBJ2-1; D is unclear. CDR1 and CDR2 from the germline V gene are ENHRY and SYGVKD. The CDR3 is made up of 14 amino acids. V lost 2 bases and J lost 6, with 11 bases in between. This CDR3 is CAISELLSVNEQFF. CDR3 nucleotides: TGTGCCATCAGTGAGCTCTTAAGCGTCAATGAGCAGTTCTTC.